The 6 T cell receptor beta chains below all came from one sample that was sequenced in a study of cytomegalovirus exposure and HLA in healthy donors. With 60 Vbeta and 13 Jbeta primers, the PCR was carried out. Sequencing was performed with immunoSEQ multiplex PCR; in TCRdb, only in-frame clones are kept and a portion is missing. The top ten hold about 1.7% of the sample, which has under 200,000 clones, approximately 80% seen once. Sample: PBMCs. The receptors here all came from a woman in her late teens or twenties in good health and CMV-seronegative.

The chain couples TRBV13 to TRBJ2-1; 9 nucleotides match TRBD2. CDR3 length: 13 residues. Germline assignment: CDR1 PRHDT and CDR2 FYEKMQ (reference sequence). J was trimmed by 13 bases and V by 5 bases; bases with no gene match: 9. The CDR3 DNA sequence: TGTGCCAGCAGCCCCCCCCGACTAGCGGATCAGTTCTTC. Its protein is CASSPPRLADQFF.

The V and J genes are TRBV9 and TRBJ1-6; 9 bases are shared with TRBD1. V was clipped by 0 bases and J by 0 bases; unmatched bases: 4. The CDR3 spans 18 residues. CDR1 and CDR2 (germline): SGDLS, YYNGEE. The CDR3 DNA is TGTGCCAGCAGCGTAGAGGGGACAGGGAGCTCCTATAATTCACCCCTCCACTTT. Translation: CASSVEGTGSSYNSPLHF.

The rearrangement links TRBV6-6 to TRBJ2-5, with 7 bases fitting TRBD2. V was clipped by 6 bases and J by 5 bases; unmatched bases: 12. The CDR3 totals 15 residues. Germline-derived CDR1 and CDR2 are MNHNY and SVGAGI (reference sequence). The CDR3 protein is CASRYRDYSLETQYF. The CDR3 DNA reads as TGTGCCAGCAGGTACCGGGACTACAGCTTGGAGACCCAGTACTTC.

This clone was observed once. The chain combines TRBV27 with TRBJ2-1, with D perhaps TRBD1 (6 bases). With 3 bases removed from V and 6 bases from J, the gap between germline ends came to 9 bases. Germline V lookup: CDR1 MNHEY, CDR2 SMNVEV (reference sequence). The CDR3 loop spans 13 amino acids. CDR3: CASSFTGTNEQFF. CDR3 DNA sequence: TGTGCCAGCAGTTTTACAGGGACCAATGAGCAGTTCTTC.

V is TRBV25-1 and J is TRBJ1-4; TRBD1 agrees at 7 bases. Germline V lookup: CDR1 MGHDK, CDR2 SYGVNS. The CDR3 sequence is 13 residues long. V gave up 6 bases and J gave up 7 bases; unmatched junction bases: 5. CDR3 in DNA: TGTGCCAGCAGAAACCCAGGGGGTGAAAAACTGTTTTTT. It yields the protein CASRNPGGEKLFF.

This chain links TRBV19 with TRBJ2-7, with a tentative D call TRBD2 (6 bases). V was pared by 3 bases and J by 0 bases, with 18 bases between. The CDR3 extends over 17 amino acids. Germline V gene lookup returns CDR1 LNHDA and CDR2 SQIVND (reference sequence). The CDR3 DNA follows: TGTGCCAGTAGTATGACCACGGGAGCGTGGAGCTCCTACGAGCAGTACTTC. Residues: CASSMTTGAWSSYEQYF. The full variable domain, with the rest looked up from reference TRBV19 and TRBJ2-7, is DGGITQSPKYLFRKEGQNVTLSCEQNLNHDAMYWYRQDPGQGLRLIYYSQIVNDFQKGDIAEGYSVSREKKESFPLTVTSAQKNPTAFYLCASSMTTGAWSSYEQYFGPGTRLTVT.